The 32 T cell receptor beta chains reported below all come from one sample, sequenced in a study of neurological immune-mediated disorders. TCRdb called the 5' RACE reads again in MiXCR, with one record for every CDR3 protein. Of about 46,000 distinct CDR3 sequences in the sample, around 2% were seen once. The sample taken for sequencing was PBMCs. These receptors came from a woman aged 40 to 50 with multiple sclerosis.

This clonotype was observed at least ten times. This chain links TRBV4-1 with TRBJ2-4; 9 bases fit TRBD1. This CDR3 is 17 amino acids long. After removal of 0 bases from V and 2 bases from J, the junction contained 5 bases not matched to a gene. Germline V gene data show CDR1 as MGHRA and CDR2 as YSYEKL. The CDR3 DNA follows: TGCGCCAGCAGCCAAGAGGGGACAGGGAAAACCAAAAACATTCAGTACTTC. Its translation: CASSQEGTGKTKNIQYF.

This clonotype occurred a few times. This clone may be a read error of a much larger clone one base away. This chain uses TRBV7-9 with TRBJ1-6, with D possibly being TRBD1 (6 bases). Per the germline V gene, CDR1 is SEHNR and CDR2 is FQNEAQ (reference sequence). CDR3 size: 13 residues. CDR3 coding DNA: TGTGCCAGCAGTTCCACAGGGACTTCACACCTCCACTTT. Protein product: CASSSTGTSHLHF.

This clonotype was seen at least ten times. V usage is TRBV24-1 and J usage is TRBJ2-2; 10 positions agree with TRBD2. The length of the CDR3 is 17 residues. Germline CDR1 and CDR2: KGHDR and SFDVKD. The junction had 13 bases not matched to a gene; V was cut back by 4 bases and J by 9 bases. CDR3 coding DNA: TGTGCCACCAGTGACCCTGGACAGCGGGGGGGCCTCCGGGAGCTGTTTTTT. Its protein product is CATSDPGQRGGLRELFF.

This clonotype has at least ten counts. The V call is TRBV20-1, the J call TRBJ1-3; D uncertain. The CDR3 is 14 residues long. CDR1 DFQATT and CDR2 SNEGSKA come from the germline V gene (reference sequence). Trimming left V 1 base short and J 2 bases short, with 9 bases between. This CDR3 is CSARGAPAGNTIYF. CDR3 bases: TGCAGTGCTAGAGGGGCGCCGGCTGGAAACACCATATATTTT.

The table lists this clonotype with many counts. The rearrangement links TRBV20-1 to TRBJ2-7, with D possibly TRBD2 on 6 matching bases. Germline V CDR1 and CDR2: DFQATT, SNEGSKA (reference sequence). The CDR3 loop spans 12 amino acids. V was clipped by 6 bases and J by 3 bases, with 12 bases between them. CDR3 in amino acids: CSATNGGYEQYF. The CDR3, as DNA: TGCAGTGCCACCAACGGGGGCTACGAGCAGTACTTC.

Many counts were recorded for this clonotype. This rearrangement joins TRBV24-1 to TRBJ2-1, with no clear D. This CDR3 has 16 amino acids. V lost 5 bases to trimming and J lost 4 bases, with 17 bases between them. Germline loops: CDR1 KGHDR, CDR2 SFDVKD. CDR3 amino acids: CATSVTPDGEYNEQFF. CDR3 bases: TGTGCCACCAGTGTTACCCCAGACGGAGAGTACAATGAGCAGTTCTTC.

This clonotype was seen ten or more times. The CDR3 DNA is TGTGCCAGCAGTTTTCCGACAGCGTTGAACACTGAAGCTTTCTTT. Amino acids: CASSFPTALNTEAFF. This sequence joins TRBV12-3 or TRBV12-4 and TRBJ1-1; TRBD1 is a possible D gene (5 bases). Trimming removed 3 bases at V and 0 bases at J, with 11 bases between. This CDR3 is 15 amino acids long.

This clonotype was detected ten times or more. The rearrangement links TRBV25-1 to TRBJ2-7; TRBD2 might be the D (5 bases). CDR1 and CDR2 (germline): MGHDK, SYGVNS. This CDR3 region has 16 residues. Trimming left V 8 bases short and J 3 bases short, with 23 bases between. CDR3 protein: CASSTGKGKNRYEQYF. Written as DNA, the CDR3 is TGTGCCAGCTCTACCGGGAAAGGAAAAAACCGCTACGAGCAGTACTTC.

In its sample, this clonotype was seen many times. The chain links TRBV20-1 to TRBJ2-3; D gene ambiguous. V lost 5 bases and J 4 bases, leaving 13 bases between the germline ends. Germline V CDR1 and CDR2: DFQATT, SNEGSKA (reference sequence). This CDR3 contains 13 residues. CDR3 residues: CSAFRSLADTQYF. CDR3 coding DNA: TGCAGTGCTTTCCGCTCTCTAGCAGATACGCAGTATTTT.

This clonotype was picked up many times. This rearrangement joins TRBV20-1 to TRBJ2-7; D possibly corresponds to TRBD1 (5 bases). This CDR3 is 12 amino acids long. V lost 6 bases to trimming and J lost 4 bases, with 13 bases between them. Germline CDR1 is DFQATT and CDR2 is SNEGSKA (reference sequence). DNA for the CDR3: TGCAGTGCCGTGATAACAGGTTACGAGCAGTACTTC. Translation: CSAVITGYEQYF.

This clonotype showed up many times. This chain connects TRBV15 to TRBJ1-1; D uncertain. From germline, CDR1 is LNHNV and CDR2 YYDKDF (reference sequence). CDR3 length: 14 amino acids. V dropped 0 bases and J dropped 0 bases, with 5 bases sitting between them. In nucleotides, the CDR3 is TGTGCCACCAGCAGAGATCAGTTGAACACTGAAGCTTTCTTT. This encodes CATSRDQLNTEAFF.

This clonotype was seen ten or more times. The CDR3 protein is CASSLGAENTEAFF. In nucleotides, the CDR3 is TGCGCCAGCAGCTTGGGAGCAGAGAACACTGAAGCTTTCTTT. The genes are TRBV5-1 and TRBJ1-1; D uncertain. The CDR3 contains 14 residues. The V and J ends lost 0 bases and 1 base respectively, with 7 bases between them. CDR1 and CDR2 from the germline V gene are SGHRS and YFSETQ.

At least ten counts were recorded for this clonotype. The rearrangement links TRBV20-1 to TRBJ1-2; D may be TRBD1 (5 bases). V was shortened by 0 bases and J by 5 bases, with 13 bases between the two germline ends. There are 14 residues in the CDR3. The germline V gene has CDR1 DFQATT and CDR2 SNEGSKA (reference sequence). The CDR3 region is CSARDARGGYGYTF. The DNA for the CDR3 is TGCAGTGCTAGAGATGCGAGGGGAGGGTATGGCTACACCTTC.

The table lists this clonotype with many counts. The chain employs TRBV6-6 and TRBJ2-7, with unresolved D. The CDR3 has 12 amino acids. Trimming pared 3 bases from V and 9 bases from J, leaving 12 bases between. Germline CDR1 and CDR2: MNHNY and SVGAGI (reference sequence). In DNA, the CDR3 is TGTGCCAGCAGTTATACGGAATTTGGGCAGTACTTC. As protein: CASSYTEFGQYF.

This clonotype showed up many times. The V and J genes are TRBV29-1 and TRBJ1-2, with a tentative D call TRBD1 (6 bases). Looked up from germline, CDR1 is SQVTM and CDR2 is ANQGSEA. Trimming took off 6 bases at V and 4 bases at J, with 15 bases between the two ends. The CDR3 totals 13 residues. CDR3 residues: CSVPQGYRYGYTF. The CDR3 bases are TGCAGCGTCCCACAGGGTTATCGCTATGGCTACACCTTC.

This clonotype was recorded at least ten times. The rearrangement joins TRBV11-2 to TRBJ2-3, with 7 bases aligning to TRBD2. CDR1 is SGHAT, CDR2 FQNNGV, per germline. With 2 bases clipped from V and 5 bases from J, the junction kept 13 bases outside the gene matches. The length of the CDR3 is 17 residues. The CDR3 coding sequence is TGTGCCAGCAGCTTAATTTACGGGGGGATCCTCGAAGATACGCAGTATTTT. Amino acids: CASSLIYGGILEDTQYF.

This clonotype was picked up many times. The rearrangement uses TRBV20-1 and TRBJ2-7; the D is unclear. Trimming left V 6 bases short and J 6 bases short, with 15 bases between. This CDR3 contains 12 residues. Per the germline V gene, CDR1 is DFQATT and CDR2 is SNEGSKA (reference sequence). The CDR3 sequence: CSATDGLGEQYF. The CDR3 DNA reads TGCAGTGCCACGGACGGTCTCGGCGAGCAGTACTTC.

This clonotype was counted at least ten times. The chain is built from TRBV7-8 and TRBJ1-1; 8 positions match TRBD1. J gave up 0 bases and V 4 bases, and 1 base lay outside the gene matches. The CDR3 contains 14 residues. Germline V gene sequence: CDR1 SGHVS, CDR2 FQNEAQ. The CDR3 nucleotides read TGTGCCAGCAGCTACAGGGGGATGAACACTGAAGCTTTCTTT. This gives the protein CASSYRGMNTEAFF. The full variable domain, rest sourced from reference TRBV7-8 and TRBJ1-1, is GAGVSQSPRYKVAKRGQDVALRCDPISGHVSLFWYQQALGQGPEFLTYFQNEAQLDKSGLPSDRFFAERPEGSVSTLKIQRTQQEDSAVYLCASSYRGMNTEAFFGQGTRLTVV.

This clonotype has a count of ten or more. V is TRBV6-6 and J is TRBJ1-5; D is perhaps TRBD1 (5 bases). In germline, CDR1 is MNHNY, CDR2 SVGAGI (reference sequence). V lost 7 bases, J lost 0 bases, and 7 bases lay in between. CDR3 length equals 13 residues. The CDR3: CASTRDSNQPQHF. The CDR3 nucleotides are TGTGCCAGCACCAGGGATAGCAATCAGCCCCAGCATTTT.

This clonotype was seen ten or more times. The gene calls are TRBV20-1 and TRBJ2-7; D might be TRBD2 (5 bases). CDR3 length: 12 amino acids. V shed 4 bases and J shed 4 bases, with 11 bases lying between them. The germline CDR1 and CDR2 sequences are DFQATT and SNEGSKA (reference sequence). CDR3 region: CSAKRTGYEQYF. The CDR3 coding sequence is TGCAGTGCTAAAAGGACGGGATACGAGCAGTACTTC.

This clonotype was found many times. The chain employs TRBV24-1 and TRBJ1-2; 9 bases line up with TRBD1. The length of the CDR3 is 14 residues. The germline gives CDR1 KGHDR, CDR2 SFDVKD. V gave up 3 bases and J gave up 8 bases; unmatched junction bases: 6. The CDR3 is CATSDPGQGYGYTF. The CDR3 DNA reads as TGTGCCACCAGTGATCCTGGACAGGGGTACGGCTACACCTTC.

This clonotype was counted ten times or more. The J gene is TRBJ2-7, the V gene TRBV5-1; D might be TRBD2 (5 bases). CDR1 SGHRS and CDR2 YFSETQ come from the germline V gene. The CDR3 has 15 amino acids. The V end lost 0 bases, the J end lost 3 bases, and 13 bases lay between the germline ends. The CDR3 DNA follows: TGCGCCAGCAGCTTGGCCGAGGGCCGACTCTACGAGCAGTACTTC. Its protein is CASSLAEGRLYEQYF.

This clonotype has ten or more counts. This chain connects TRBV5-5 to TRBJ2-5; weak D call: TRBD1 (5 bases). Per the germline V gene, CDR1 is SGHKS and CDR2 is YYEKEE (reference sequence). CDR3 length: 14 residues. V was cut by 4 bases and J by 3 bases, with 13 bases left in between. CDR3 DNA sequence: TGTGCCAGCAGCGACGATCGGACAAAAGAGACCCAGTACTTC. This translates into CASSDDRTKETQYF.

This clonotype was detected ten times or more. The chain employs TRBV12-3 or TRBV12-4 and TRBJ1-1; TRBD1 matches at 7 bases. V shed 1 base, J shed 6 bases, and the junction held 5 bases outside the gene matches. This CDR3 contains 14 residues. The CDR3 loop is CASSLDQGDPEAFF. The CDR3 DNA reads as TGTGCCAGCAGTTTAGACCAGGGGGACCCTGAAGCTTTCTTT.

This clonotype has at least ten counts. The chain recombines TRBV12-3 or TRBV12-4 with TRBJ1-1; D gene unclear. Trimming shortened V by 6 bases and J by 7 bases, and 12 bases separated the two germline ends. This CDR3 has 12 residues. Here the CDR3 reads CASSRGLDEAFF. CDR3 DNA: TGTGCCAGCAGCCGCGGACTGGATGAAGCTTTCTTT.

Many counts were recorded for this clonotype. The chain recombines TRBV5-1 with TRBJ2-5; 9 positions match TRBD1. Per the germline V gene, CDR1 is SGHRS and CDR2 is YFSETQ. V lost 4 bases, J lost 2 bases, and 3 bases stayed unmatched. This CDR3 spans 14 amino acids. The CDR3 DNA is TGCGCCAGCAGCAAGACAGGGGGTCAAGAGACCCAGTACTTC. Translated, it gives CASSKTGGQETQYF.

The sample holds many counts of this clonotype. The CDR3 region is CSASSGRGGSQPQHF. CDR3 nucleotide sequence: TGCAGTGCTAGCAGTGGTCGCGGAGGAAGTCAGCCCCAGCATTTT. The chain recombines TRBV20-1 with TRBJ1-5; D gene unclear. With 3 bases removed from V and 6 bases from J, the gap between germline ends came to 18 bases. The CDR3 length is 15 residues. Germline lookup yields CDR1 DFQATT and CDR2 SNEGSKA (reference sequence).

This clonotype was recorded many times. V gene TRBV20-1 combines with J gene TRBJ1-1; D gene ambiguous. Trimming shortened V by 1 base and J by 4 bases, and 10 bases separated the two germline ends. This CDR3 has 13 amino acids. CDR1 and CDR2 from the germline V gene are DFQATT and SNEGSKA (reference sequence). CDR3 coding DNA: TGCAGTGCTAGAGTCCCGGGGAGCACTGAAGCTTTCTTT. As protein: CSARVPGSTEAFF.

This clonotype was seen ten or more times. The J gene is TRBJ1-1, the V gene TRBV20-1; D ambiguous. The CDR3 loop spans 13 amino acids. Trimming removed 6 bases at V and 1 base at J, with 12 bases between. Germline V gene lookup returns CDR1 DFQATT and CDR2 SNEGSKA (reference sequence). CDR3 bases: TGCAGTGCGCCCATGGGCTGGAACACTGAAGCTTTCTTT. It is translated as CSAPMGWNTEAFF.

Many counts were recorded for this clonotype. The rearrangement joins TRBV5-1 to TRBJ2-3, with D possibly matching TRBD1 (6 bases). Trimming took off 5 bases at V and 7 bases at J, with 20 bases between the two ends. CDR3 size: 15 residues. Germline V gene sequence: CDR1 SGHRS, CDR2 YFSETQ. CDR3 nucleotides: TGCGCCAGCAGTAGGTCGACAGGAGCCACCCATACGCAGTATTTT. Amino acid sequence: CASSRSTGATHTQYF.

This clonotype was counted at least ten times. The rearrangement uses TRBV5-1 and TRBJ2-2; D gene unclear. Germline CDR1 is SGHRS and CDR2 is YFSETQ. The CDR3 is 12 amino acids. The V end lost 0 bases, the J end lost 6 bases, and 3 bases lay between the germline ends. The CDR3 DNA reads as TGCGCCAGCAGCTTGGCAGCCGGGGAGCTGTTTTTT. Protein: CASSLAAGELFF.

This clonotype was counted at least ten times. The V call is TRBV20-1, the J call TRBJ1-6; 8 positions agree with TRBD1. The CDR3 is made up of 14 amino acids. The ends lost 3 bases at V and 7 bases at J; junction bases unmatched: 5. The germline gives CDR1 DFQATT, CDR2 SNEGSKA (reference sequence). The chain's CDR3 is CSASTDRENSPLHF. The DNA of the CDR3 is TGCAGTGCTAGTACGGACAGGGAAAATTCACCCCTCCACTTT.